This paragraph covers one T cell receptor beta chain sequence. The data are from a study of T cell changes during pregnancy in multiple sclerosis. The CDR3 runs to 15 residues. Germline CDR1 SGHNT, CDR2 YYREEE (reference sequence). With 3 bases removed from V and 3 bases from J, the gap between germline ends came to 15 bases. The method was immunoSEQ multiplex PCR; TCRdb's version includes in-frame clones alone and lacks a portion of them. The table includes roughly 110,000 clones, around 90% detected once. The chain combines TRBV5-4 with TRBJ1-2, with a possible D match to TRBD1 (5 bases). Material: peripheral blood, obtained after pregnancy. The TCR sequence derives from a female donor with multiple sclerosis, enrolled in a pregnancy study. Written as DNA, the CDR3 is TGTGCCAGCAGCTCCCGTAGGGGTCCCGACTATGGCTACACCTTC. Protein: CASSSRRGPDYGYTF.